Below are 10 T cell receptor beta chains sequenced from a single sample in a study of control samples from healthy donors and cancer patients. Only in-frame clones appear in the TCRdb table, and some are missing; sequencing was by immunoSEQ multiplex PCR. The table includes about 85,000 clones, about nine tenths detected once. The sequenced sample consisted of blood. Receptors originate from a woman younger than 30 in good health.

The chain uses TRBV9 and TRBJ1-1; D remains ambiguous. CDR1 SGDLS and CDR2 YYNGEE come from the germline V gene. This CDR3 spans 14 amino acids. V was cut by 0 bases and J by 2 bases, with 8 bases left in between. The CDR3 spells CASSVVSENTEAFF. CDR3 nucleotide sequence: TGTGCCAGCAGCGTAGTCTCAGAAAACACTGAAGCTTTCTTT.

This clone was picked up one time. V usage is TRBV3-1 (or the pseudogene TRBV3-2) and J usage is TRBJ2-2; D not resolved. Trimming removed 3 bases at V and 2 bases at J, with 7 bases between. CDR1 and CDR2 from the germline V gene are LGHDT and YNNKEL (reference sequence). The CDR3 has 14 amino acids. CDR3 bases: TGTGCCAGCAGCCAGGCCAGAAACACCGGGGAGCTGTTTTTT. It encodes CASSQARNTGELFF.

The chain combines TRBV19 with TRBJ1-2; no definite D call. The CDR3 is 13 amino acids. Deletions cut 2 bases from V and 2 bases from J, with 6 bases between. Germline assignment: CDR1 LNHDA and CDR2 SQIVND (reference sequence). CDR3 DNA: TGTGCCAGTAGTATACAGGAAAACTATGGCTACACCTTC. Protein sequence: CASSIQENYGYTF.

The CDR3 protein is CASSPGQLYTEAFF. The CDR3, as DNA: TGTGCCAGCTCACCAGGACAGCTGTACACTGAAGCTTTCTTT. The V and J genes are TRBV18 and TRBJ1-1, with D tentatively TRBD1 (6 bases). CDR3 length: 14 residues. V lost 2 bases, J lost 3 bases, and 10 bases lay in between. Germline V CDR1 and CDR2: KGHSH, LQKENI.

This clone was found a few times. The rearrangement uses TRBV5-8 and TRBJ2-1; TRBD2 might be the D (6 bases). The germline gives CDR1 SGHTS, CDR2 YDEGEE. The CDR3 has 17 amino acids. With 4 bases removed from V and 5 bases from J, the gap between germline ends came to 22 bases. CDR3 amino acids: CASSRPSADPLHNEQFF. DNA of the CDR3: TGTGCCAGCAGCCGCCCTAGCGCCGATCCCCTCCACAATGAGCAGTTCTTC.

This chain uses TRBV20-1 with TRBJ1-1, with D possibly matching TRBD1 (5 bases). The CDR3 covers 14 residues. The V end was cut by 3 bases, the J end by 3 bases, with 14 bases between. Germline CDR1 reads DFQATT; CDR2 reads SNEGSKA (reference sequence). This CDR3 reads CSASGTGGDTEAFF. In DNA, the CDR3 is TGCAGTGCTAGTGGGACGGGAGGGGACACTGAAGCTTTCTTT.

The chain uses TRBV3-1 (or the pseudogene TRBV3-2) and TRBJ2-3; 9 bases fit TRBD2. V was pared by 1 base and J by 1 base, with 0 bases of the junction left unmatched. Germline-derived CDR1 and CDR2 are LGHDT and YNNKEL (reference sequence). The CDR3 has 15 residues. CDR3 DNA sequence: TGTGCCAGCAGCCAAGTAGCGGGGGGCACAGATACGCAGTATTTT. Its translation is CASSQVAGGTDTQYF.

The chain couples TRBV10-3 to TRBJ1-5, with 10 bases lining up with TRBD1. This CDR3 comprises 19 residues. Losses at the gene ends were 0 bases for V and 6 bases for J; bases not matched to a gene: 14. CDR1 ENHRY and CDR2 SYGVKD come from the germline V gene. The CDR3 coding sequence is TGTGCCATCAGTGAGTCAGTTCGTCGGGACAGGGGAGGGTTTCAGCCCCAGCATTTT. Amino acid sequence: CAISESVRRDRGGFQPQHF.

CDR3: CASSWGLTGAHRGYTF. The CDR3 DNA reads TGTGCCAGCAGCTGGGGACTAACAGGGGCCCATAGGGGCTACACCTTC. V and J are TRBV7-9 and TRBJ1-2; 7 bases agree with TRBD1. V gave up 4 bases and J gave up 8 bases; unmatched junction bases: 16. Germline V CDR1 and CDR2: SEHNR, FQNEAQ (reference sequence). The CDR3 spans 16 residues.

This clone has only a few counts. This chain connects TRBV25-1 to TRBJ1-6; D ambiguous. V was trimmed by 8 bases and J by 7 bases, leaving 6 bases between them. The germline V gene encodes CDR1 MGHDK and CDR2 SYGVNS. The CDR3 sequence is 11 residues long. CDR3: CASGLNSPLHF. The CDR3 DNA is TGTGCCAGCGGCCTGAATTCACCCCTCCACTTT. Using reference TRBV25-1 and TRBJ1-6 for the parts outside the CDR3, the full variable domain is EADIYQTPRYLVIGTGKKITLECSQTMGHDKMYWYQQDPGMELHLIHYSYGVNSTEKGDLSSESTVSRIRTEHFPLTLESARPSHTSQYLCASGLNSPLHFGNGTRLTVT.